Listed below are T cell receptor beta chains from one sample, sequenced in a study of blood T cell repertoires in COVID-19. Assay used: immunoSEQ multiplex PCR; TCRdb lists only in-frame clones, some missing. Among hundreds of thousands of clones listed, approximately 85% were seen once. The material sequenced was peripheral blood. Every receptor here comes from a woman between 65 and 79 years old with acute or convalescent COVID-19. Both conserved end residues are part of each CDR3. The D gene is left open where the match is weak. Rows give clone size only sometimes, using once, few, many, or a class for an expanded clone.

>TRBJ1-1|-|-|TRBV7-9
TGTGCCAGCAGCTTAGGGCAGAACACTGAAGCTTTCTTT
CASSLGQNTEAFF
>TRBJ2-5|few|TRBD1|TRBV27
TGTGCCAGCAGTTTTGGACAGGGGAGGGGAGAGACCCAGTACTTC
CASSFGQGRGETQYF
>TRBJ1-5|-|-|TRBV10-3
TGTGCCATCAGCCCTGGCGGGACGGGAACCCAGCCCCAGCATTTT
CAISPGGTGTQPQHF
>TRBJ2-5|-|-|TRBV5-1
TGCGCCAGCAACCACGAGGCGCAGACTCAAGAGACCCAGTACTTC
CASNHEAQTQETQYF
>TRBJ1-5|-|-|TRBV3-1/TRBV3-2
TGTGCCAGCAGCCAATGGACAGATCAGCCCCAGCATTTT
CASSQWTDQPQHF
>TRBJ2-7|-|-|TRBV4-3
TGCGCCAGCAGCCAATTGACTCGCTCCGGCTCCTACGAGCAGTACTTC
CASSQLTRSGSYEQYF
>TRBJ1-1|-|-|TRBV12-3/TRBV12-4
TGTGCCAGCAATTACATAGGGGGTACTGAAGCTTTCTTT
CASNYIGGTEAFF
>TRBJ1-1|-|-|TRBV6-1
TGTGCCAGCAGTGAAGTAGGAACAGGCGAGAATGCTTTCTTT
CASSEVGTGENAFF
>TRBJ1-4|few|-|TRBV12-3/TRBV12-4
TGTGCCAGCAGTCCGCGCGCTAATGAAAAACTGTTTTTT
CASSPRANEKLFF
>TRBJ1-1|-|-|TRBV27
TGTGCCAGCAGTTTATCAGGGGCGCCGTTGACTGAAGCTTTCTTT
CASSLSGAPLTEAFF
>TRBJ2-5|-|TRBD2|TRBV10-1
TGCGCCAGCAGTATGGGACTAGGAGTAGAGACCCAGTACTTC
CASSMGLGVETQYF
>TRBJ1-3|few|-|TRBV6-5
TGTGCCAGCAGTTCCGAAAGGAGTAACTCTGGAAACACCATATATTTT
CASSSERSNSGNTIYF
>TRBJ1-2|many|TRBD1|TRBV28
TGTGCCAGCAGTCCGCGGCCGGCAGGGGGAGGCTACACCTTC
CASSPRPAGGGYTF
>TRBJ1-1|-|-|TRBV7-2
TGTGCCAGCAGCACTGACAGGAACACTGAAGCTTTCTTT
CASSTDRNTEAFF
>TRBJ2-7|once|TRBD1|TRBV15
TGTGCCACCAGCAGGAAACGACAGGGGGGCGAGCAGTACTTC
CATSRKRQGGEQYF
>TRBJ1-2|-|-|TRBV6-2/TRBV6-3
TGTGCCAGCAGTCGAGCTAACTATGGCTACACCTTC
CASSRANYGYTF
>TRBJ2-7|-|TRBD2|TRBV5-6
TGTGCCAGCAGCTTGCGGGGGGTTTCCTACGAGCAGTACTTC
CASSLRGVSYEQYF
>TRBJ2-1|-|TRBD2|TRBV6-1
TGTGCCAGCAGTGAAGCGTGGGGAGGGGAGCAGTTCTTC
CASSEAWGGEQFF
>TRBJ2-5|-|TRBD1|TRBV5-1
TGCGCCAGCAGCCCACGGGACAGTGGTTCGTACCAAGAGACCCAGTACTTC
CASSPRDSGSYQETQYF
>TRBJ1-4|-|-|TRBV5-1
TGCGCCAGCAGCTTGACAGGCAATGAAAAACTGTTTTTT
CASSLTGNEKLFF
>TRBJ2-5|-|TRBD2|TRBV9
TGTGCCAGCAGCGTAGCGGGGGGGCCGGAGACCCAGTACTTC
CASSVAGGPETQYF
>TRBJ1-3|-|-|TRBV28
TGTGCCAGCAATCTCGGACAGTTCTCTGGAAACACCATATATTTT
CASNLGQFSGNTIYF
>TRBJ1-1|-|-|TRBV4-3
TGCGCCAGCAGCCAAGATCCGGGGAACACTGAAGCTTTCTTT
CASSQDPGNTEAFF
>TRBJ1-2|few|TRBD1|TRBV7-2
TGTGCCAGCAGCAGGGACAGCTACTATGGCTACACCTTC
CASSRDSYYGYTF
>TRBJ1-5|-|-|TRBV19
TGTGCCAGTAGGGTCAGGGGTTTTAGCAATCAGCCCCAGCATTTT
CASRVRGFSNQPQHF
>TRBJ1-5|few|-|TRBV4-3
TGCGCCAGCAGCCAAGCACAGGGTCGGAATCAGCCCCAGCATTTT
CASSQAQGRNQPQHF
>TRBJ1-2|-|-|TRBV28
TGTGCCAGCAGTTTAACAATGCTAACTAATGGCTACACCTTC
CASSLTMLTNGYTF
>TRBJ1-5|-|-|TRBV19
TGTGCCAGTAGTAACGCTGGGACATATAGCAATCAGCCCCAGCATTTT
CASSNAGTYSNQPQHF
>TRBJ1-1|-|TRBD1|TRBV30
TGTGCCTGGAGTGCCGACAGGGGAAACACTGAAGCTTTCTTT
CAWSADRGNTEAFF
>TRBJ2-3|-|-|TRBV5-4
TGTGCCAGCAGCAGCACAAGGACTAGCACAGATACGCAGTATTTT
CASSSTRTSTDTQYF
>TRBJ1-1|-|-|TRBV11-2
TGTGCCAGCAGCTGGCGGGTGAACACTGAAGCTTTCTTT
CASSWRVNTEAFF
>TRBJ1-4|-|TRBD1|TRBV6-5
TGTGCCAGCAGAGGGGACAGTTCCTTCGGAAAACTGTTTTTT
CASRGDSSFGKLFF
>TRBJ1-4|-|-|TRBV6-5
TGTGCCAGCAGTTACTCCCCGCGCGGAAAACTGTTTTTT
CASSYSPRGKLFF
>TRBJ1-2|-|-|TRBV27
TGTGCCAGCAGATATGGGGCCTATGGCTACACCTTC
CASRYGAYGYTF
>TRBJ1-2|once|TRBD1|TRBV14
TGTGCCAGCAGCCCGGACAGGGTTGGCTACACCTTC
CASSPDRVGYTF
>TRBJ2-3|-|TRBD1|TRBV7-8
TGTGCCAGCAGCTGGATGACAGGGGAAGGAGATACGCAGTATTTT
CASSWMTGEGDTQYF
>TRBJ1-2|-|-|TRBV27
TGTGCCAGCAGTTTAACTAATGGCAACTATGGCTACACCTTC
CASSLTNGNYGYTF
>TRBJ2-1|once|TRBD2|TRBV4-2
TGTGCCAGCAGCCAAGATTTACTGGCTAGCGGCTACAATGAGCAGTTCTTC
CASSQDLLASGYNEQFF